This note documents a single TCR beta chain sequence. These data come from a study of blood T cell repertoires in COVID-19. Study-level information: Nucleic acid was either cDNA or gDNA, and it came from T cells, B-cell-depleted T cells, or PBMCs.

With 3 bases removed from V and 0 bases from J, the gap between germline ends came to 7 bases. The CDR3 spans 14 residues. Germline V lookup: CDR1 SGHNT, CDR2 YENEEA. Clones were read by immunoSEQ multiplex PCR, and TCRdb kept only the in-frame ones, dropping some. The sample contains about 110,000 clones, 75% to 85% of which appear only once. The chain combines TRBV11-3 with TRBJ2-3, with D tentatively TRBD2 (6 bases). The sequencing input was peripheral blood. The clonotype comes from a man between 65 and 85 years old with acute or convalescent COVID-19. CDR3 amino acids: CASSFGRSTDTQYF. CDR3 coding DNA: TGTGCCAGCAGCTTCGGGAGAAGCACAGATACGCAGTATTTT. The whole variable domain, filled in from reference TRBV11-3 and TRBJ2-3, reads EAGVVQSPRYKIIEKKQPVAFWCNPISGHNTLYWYLQNLGQGPELLIRYENEEAVDDSQLPKDRFSAERLKGVDSTLKIQPAELGDSAVYLCASSFGRSTDTQYFGPGTRLTVL.